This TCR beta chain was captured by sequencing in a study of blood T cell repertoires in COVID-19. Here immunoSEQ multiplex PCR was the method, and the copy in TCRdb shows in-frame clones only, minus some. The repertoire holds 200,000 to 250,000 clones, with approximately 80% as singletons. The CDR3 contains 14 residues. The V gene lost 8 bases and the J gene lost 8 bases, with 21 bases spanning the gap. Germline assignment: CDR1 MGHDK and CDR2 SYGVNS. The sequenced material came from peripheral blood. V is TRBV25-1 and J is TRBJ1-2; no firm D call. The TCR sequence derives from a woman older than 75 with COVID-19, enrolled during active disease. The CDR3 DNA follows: TGTGCCAGCTCCGTACTGCGGGGAGCCGGCGGCTACACCTTC. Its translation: CASSVLRGAGGYTF.